This T cell receptor beta chain is from a study of shared clonotypes between healthy human individuals. Study-wide points: Sorted-subset sequencing, rarefaction showed, was incomplete despite large depth. The study sampled only blood, and tissue repertoires likely differ.

In the case of this clone: Its specificity is unknown.

The authors' processing: Filtering differed for immunoSEQ, which gave only junction sequences without quality scores. Sequencing was performed with immunoSEQ multiplex PCR; in TCRdb, only in-frame clones are kept and a portion is missing. D and trimming were read from the DNA, whereas the V and J calls and clone size are those reported in that table. Altogether approximately 340,000 clones are present, over 70% being singletons, with the ten largest covering 8% to 13%. Germline CDR1 SGHTA, CDR2 FQGNSA. The CDR3 runs to 15 residues. The J segment lost 6 bases and the V segment lost 5 bases, leaving 8 bases of the junction unmatched. Negatively enriched CD4+ T cells were divided by CD45RA into naive and memory.

The chain links TRBV7-2 to TRBJ2-2; 8 positions match TRBD1. This receptor was obtained from a man under 40 in good health. Source material: memory CD4+ T cells sorted from blood. This sample's subset: CD45RA-negative fraction. CDR3 protein: CASSDGQGGSGELFF. CDR3 nucleotides: TGTGCCAGCAGCGATGGACAGGGAGGATCCGGGGAGCTGTTTTTT.